The clone carrying this T cell receptor beta chain showed up many times. Its antigen is not identified. Trimming pared 0 bases from V and 4 bases from J, leaving 4 bases between. Germline V gene sequence: CDR1 SGHTA, CDR2 FQGTGA. This CDR3 is built from 13 residues. TCRdb re-called the 5' RACE reads through MiXCR, storing one row per CDR3 protein. The sample includes approximately 300,000 distinct CDR3 sequences, roughly 15% of them seen just once. The data stem from a study of T-cell memory formation after mild COVID-19. Study-wide context: TCR clustering was largely donor specific.

Findings of the study overall: Later expanders leaned CD4+, whereas clones that contracted between day 15 and 85 were balanced CD4/CD8. Of the contracting clones, CD4+ ones lay mainly in CM and EM, and CD8+ ones in EMRA.

This TCR was sampled from a young man who had mild COVID-19 (a few samples of this study predate the infection). Cell type and time point are not known. V is TRBV7-3 and J is TRBJ2-1; no definite D call. Sequencing was carried out using PBMCs or a T cell subset sorted from them (not recorded which). The CDR3 DNA reads as TGTGCCAGCAGCTTAACCAGTTACAATGAGCAGTTCTTC. As protein: CASSLTSYNEQFF.